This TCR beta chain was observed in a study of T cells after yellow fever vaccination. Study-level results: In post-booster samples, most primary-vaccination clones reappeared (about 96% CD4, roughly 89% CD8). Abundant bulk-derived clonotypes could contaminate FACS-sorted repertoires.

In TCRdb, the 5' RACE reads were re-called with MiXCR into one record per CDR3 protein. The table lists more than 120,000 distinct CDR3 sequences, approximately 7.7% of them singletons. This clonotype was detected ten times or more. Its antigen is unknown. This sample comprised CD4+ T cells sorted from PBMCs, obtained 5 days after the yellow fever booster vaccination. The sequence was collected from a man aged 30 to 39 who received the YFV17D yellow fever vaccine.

CDR3 sequence reads: CASSGTSPGRRNYGYTF. CDR3 sequence (DNA): TGTGCCAGCAGCGGTACTTCCCCGGGACGGAGAAACTATGGCTACACCTTC. The chain recombines TRBV9 with TRBJ1-2, with a tentative D call TRBD1 (5 bases). V was shortened by 3 bases and J by 2 bases, with 20 bases between the two germline ends. CDR1 and CDR2 from the germline V gene are SGDLS and YYNGEE. This CDR3 is 17 amino acids long.